This T cell receptor (beta chain) stems from a study of cytomegalovirus exposure and HLA in healthy donors. This PCR relied on a set of 60 Vbeta primers and 13 Jbeta primers. TCRdb's table, derived via immunoSEQ multiplex PCR, lists solely in-frame clones and lacks some. The sample contains 90,000 to 150,000 clones, around 72% of which appear only once. Germline V gives CDR1 SEHNR, CDR2 FQNEAQ (reference sequence). Germline trimming cut 8 bases from V and 6 bases from J; bases unmatched to any gene: 8. The length of the CDR3 is 13 residues. The receptor comes from a woman aged 40 to 50 in good health and CMV-seropositive. The sequenced sample was PBMCs. The chain combines TRBV7-9 with TRBJ1-2; 8 positions match TRBD1. CDR3 sequence: CASPDRVIDGYTF. The CDR3 coding sequence is TGTGCCAGCCCGGACAGGGTCATAGATGGCTACACCTTC.